These 16 T cell receptor beta chains were sequenced from one sample in a study of T cell responses to AZD1222 COVID-19 vaccine. Assay: immunoSEQ multiplex PCR; the TCRdb copy retains only in-frame clones and omits some. The table has about 170,000 clones, around 90% seen once. Specimen: peripheral blood, collected on day 0 of AZD1222 vaccination. The receptors derive from an adult in good health.

The chain uses TRBV5-5 and TRBJ2-7, with 11 bases lining up with TRBD2. The CDR3 totals 16 residues. Trimming took 4 bases from V and 7 from J; bases not matched to a gene: 13. Germline CDR1 is SGHKS and CDR2 is YYEKEE (reference sequence). The CDR3 protein is CASSPPLAGVVREQYF. For the CDR3, the DNA is TGTGCCAGCAGCCCCCCACTAGCGGGAGTCGTAAGAGAGCAGTACTTC.

The J gene is TRBJ1-3, the V gene TRBV7-9; D is ambiguous. CDR3 length: 13 residues. V gave up 3 bases and J gave up 8 bases, with 11 bases separating them. Looked up from germline, CDR1 is SEHNR and CDR2 is FQNEAQ (reference sequence). The CDR3 DNA is TGTGCCAGCAGCTTGTTGCACGGCGACACCATATATTTT. It codes for CASSLLHGDTIYF.

The rearrangement uses TRBV19 and TRBJ1-3; a possible D gene is TRBD1 (6 bases). The CDR3 has 16 residues. Germline V lookup: CDR1 LNHDA, CDR2 SQIVND (reference sequence). The V end was cut by 3 bases, the J end by 1 base, with 13 bases between. CDR3 residues: CASSMGRGFSGNTIYF. In nucleotides, the CDR3 is TGTGCCAGTAGTATGGGCAGGGGTTTTTCTGGAAACACCATATATTTT.

CDR3 in amino acids: CATSDSRAHFRGYTF. CDR3 coding DNA: TGTGCCACCAGTGATTCCAGGGCCCACTTCAGGGGCTACACCTTC. V gene TRBV24-1 combines with J gene TRBJ1-2; tentatively, D is TRBD1 (5 bases). CDR3 length equals 15 residues. Trimming removed 2 bases from V and 8 bases from J, with 17 bases in between. Germline V gene data show CDR1 as KGHDR and CDR2 as SFDVKD.

The rearrangement links TRBV5-1 to TRBJ1-1; no reliable D call. The CDR3 is 15 amino acids. Germline CDR1 SGHRS, CDR2 YFSETQ. V lost 6 bases to trimming and J lost 2 bases, with 17 bases between them. The CDR3, as DNA: TGCGCCAGCACGATTCTAGGAGGTTATAACACTGAAGCTTTCTTT. It encodes CASTILGGYNTEAFF.

The rearrangement joins TRBV19 to TRBJ2-1, with D possibly TRBD1 on 6 matching bases. Germline V gene lookup returns CDR1 LNHDA and CDR2 SQIVND (reference sequence). The CDR3 is 12 amino acids. The ends were cut back, 6 bases at V and 9 bases at J, with 12 bases in the middle. The CDR3 nucleotides are TGTGCCAGTAGCGTACAGGGTAGTGAGCAGTTCTTC. Its protein product is CASSVQGSEQFF.

This chain joins TRBV27 and TRBJ2-1; 8 positions agree with TRBD1. The CDR3 runs to 14 residues. CDR1 is MNHEY, CDR2 SMNVEV, per germline (reference sequence). J was trimmed by 7 bases and V by 6 bases; bases with no gene match: 8. The CDR3 DNA reads TGTGCCAGCAGCTATACGACAGGGGAAAATGAGCAGTTCTTC. This encodes CASSYTTGENEQFF.

CDR3: CAWRGRGQLNSGANVLTF. In DNA, the CDR3 is TGTGCCTGGCGGGGGAGGGGACAGTTAAACTCTGGGGCCAACGTCCTGACTTTC. The rearrangement joins TRBV30 to TRBJ2-6; either TRBD1 or TRBD2 may fit D (7 bases each). The germline V gene has CDR1 GTSNPN and CDR2 SVGIG (reference sequence). The CDR3 sequence is 18 residues long. Deletions cut 5 bases from V and 0 bases from J, with 20 bases between.

The gene calls are TRBV6-6 and TRBJ1-3; TRBD1 agrees at 8 bases. The CDR3 has 14 amino acids. From germline, CDR1 is MNHNY and CDR2 SVGAGI (reference sequence). Trimming at V came to 5 bases and at J to 2 bases, leaving 2 bases not matched to a gene. As DNA, the CDR3 is TGTGCCAGCAGTCTGACAGGGGCTGGAAACACCATATATTTT. Encoded protein: CASSLTGAGNTIYF.

V is TRBV7-2 and J is TRBJ1-2; D is uncertain. The CDR3 loop spans 12 amino acids. Trimming left V 1 base short and J 8 bases short, with 8 bases between. Germline V gives CDR1 SGHTA, CDR2 FQGNSA. The CDR3 sequence is CASSLGPGGYTF. The CDR3 DNA is TGTGCCAGCAGCTTAGGCCCGGGCGGCTACACCTTC.

The genes are TRBV7-9 and TRBJ1-5; D is possibly TRBD1 (5 bases). Trimming pared 0 bases from V and 3 bases from J, leaving 6 bases between. The CDR3 sequence is 14 residues long. The germline CDR1 and CDR2 sequences are SEHNR and FQNEAQ (reference sequence). Here the CDR3 DNA reads TGTGCCAGCAGCTTAGCGGACACCAATCAGCCCCAGCATTTT. It translates to CASSLADTNQPQHF.

The chain combines TRBV6-5 with TRBJ1-1, with TRBD1 as a possible D gene (5 bases). The germline V gene has CDR1 MNHEY and CDR2 SVGAGI. V was pared by 8 bases and J by 0 bases, with 10 bases between. This CDR3 is 13 amino acids long. The CDR3 DNA reads TGTGCCAGCGGGGACCGCCTGAACACTGAAGCTTTCTTT. Translated, it gives CASGDRLNTEAFF.

This rearrangement joins TRBV2 to TRBJ2-7; D is unresolved. The V and J ends lost 5 bases and 3 bases respectively, with 8 bases between them. Looked up from germline, CDR1 is SNHLY and CDR2 is FYNNEI. CDR3 length: 12 amino acids. CDR3 protein: CASSSRYYEQYF. Here the CDR3 DNA reads TGTGCCAGCAGTTCTAGGTACTACGAGCAGTACTTC.

This sequence joins TRBV7-2 and TRBJ2-5; 10 nucleotides align to TRBD2. V lost 4 bases to trimming and J lost 2 bases; unmatched junction nucleotides: 7. Germline assignment: CDR1 SGHTA and CDR2 FQGNSA. The CDR3 runs to 16 residues. CDR3 sequence reads: CASSYGTSAIQETQYF. Here the CDR3 DNA reads TGTGCCAGCAGCTATGGGACTAGCGCGATACAAGAGACCCAGTACTTC.

Notes on this clone: The same CDR3 also results from other DNA sequences found in this sample. V is TRBV11-2 and J is TRBJ2-2; D is uncertain. Germline CDR1 and CDR2: SGHAT and FQNNGV. The CDR3 spans 12 residues. Trimming left V 5 bases short and J 2 bases short, with 3 bases between. CDR3 DNA sequence: TGTGCCAGCAGCGATAACACCGGGGAGCTGTTTTTT. Protein product: CASSDNTGELFF.

CDR3 amino acids: CASSHLRGGGTDTQYF. The CDR3 DNA sequence: TGTGCCAGCTCGCACCTGCGGGGGGGTGGCACAGATACGCAGTATTTT. The chain couples TRBV18 to TRBJ2-3, with TRBD2 identical over 9 bases. The J segment lost 1 base and the V segment lost 6 bases, leaving 8 bases of the junction unmatched. This CDR3 has 16 amino acids. CDR1 is KGHSH and CDR2 is LQKENI in the germline V gene.